The 24 T cell receptor beta chains below were found in one sample sequenced in a study of T cell changes during pregnancy in multiple sclerosis. Profiled with immunoSEQ multiplex PCR; TCRdb holds only in-frame clones, not every one. The sample has about 71,000 clones; roughly nine tenths are singletons. This sample comprised peripheral blood, obtained in the third trimester of pregnancy. The receptor source for this set is a female donor with multiple sclerosis, enrolled in a pregnancy study.

V gene TRBV6-5 combines with J gene TRBJ1-2; a weak D match, TRBD1 (5 bases). The V end was cut by 7 bases, the J end by 5 bases, with 11 bases between. The CDR3 spans 12 residues. Germline CDR1 reads MNHEY; CDR2 reads SVGAGI. The CDR3 coding sequence is TGTGCCAGCACCGCGAAGGGGTATGGCTACACCTTC. The encoded protein is CASTAKGYGYTF.

The chain is built from TRBV7-2 and TRBJ2-2; 10 bases map to TRBD1. V lost 5 bases and J lost 6; bases outside the gene matches: 0. CDR3 size: 13 residues. Germline values: CDR1 SGHTA, CDR2 FQGNSA. The CDR3 spells CASSGQGAGELFF. CDR3 bases: TGTGCCAGCAGCGGACAGGGGGCCGGGGAGCTGTTTTTT. Full variable domain (remainder filled in from reference TRBV7-2 and TRBJ2-2): GAGVSQSPSNKVTEKGKDVELRCDPISGHTALYWYRQSLGQGLEFLIYFQGNSAPDKSGLPSDRFSAERTGGSVSTLTIQRTQQEDSAVYLCASSGQGAGELFFGEGSRLTVL.

This chain connects TRBV4-1 to TRBJ2-1, with D possibly being TRBD2 (6 bases). Deletions cut 1 base from V and 4 bases from J, with 11 bases between. Per the germline V gene, CDR1 is MGHRA and CDR2 is YSYEKL. CDR3 length equals 15 residues. CDR3 loop: CASSQAAGPYNEQFF. The CDR3 nucleotides are TGCGCCAGCAGCCAAGCAGCGGGCCCGTACAATGAGCAGTTCTTC.

The chain has TRBV27 and TRBJ2-7; weak D call: TRBD1 (6 bases). V dropped 4 bases and J dropped 4 bases, with 20 bases sitting between them. The germline V gene encodes CDR1 MNHEY and CDR2 SMNVEV (reference sequence). CDR3 size: 16 residues. The CDR3 protein is CASSSYGGRGFYEQYF. Written as DNA, the CDR3 is TGTGCCAGCAGTTCTTATGGGGGCAGGGGCTTTTACGAGCAGTACTTC.

The CDR3 nucleotides read TGTGCCATCAGTAGCTTGGACCGGGATTACTATGGCTACACCTTC. Translated, it gives CAISSLDRDYYGYTF. This rearrangement joins TRBV10-3 to TRBJ1-2; no definite D call. CDR3 size: 15 residues. V lost 5 bases and J lost 3, with 16 bases in between. The germline CDR1 and CDR2 sequences are ENHRY and SYGVKD.

CDR3 amino acids: CASSDYNYGYTF. The CDR3 coding sequence is TGTGCCAGCAGTGATTATAACTATGGCTACACCTTC. The gene calls are TRBV25-1 and TRBJ1-2; no reliable D call. Germline-derived CDR1 and CDR2 are MGHDK and SYGVNS. Trimming stripped 3 bases from V and 1 base from J, with 3 bases between. CDR3 length: 12 residues.

The V gene is TRBV6-1, the J gene TRBJ2-7, with 9 bases identical to TRBD2. The germline gives CDR1 MNHNS, CDR2 SASEGT. This CDR3 spans 14 amino acids. V was clipped by 4 bases and J by 1 base; unmatched bases: 2. In nucleotides, the CDR3 is TGTGCCAGCAGTGCTAGCGGGAAATCCTACGAGCAGTACTTC. It specifies CASSASGKSYEQYF.

The chain is built from TRBV28 and TRBJ2-7; 7 positions agree with TRBD2. CDR1 and CDR2 (germline): MDHEN, SYDVKM. Trimming took 5 bases from V and 1 from J; bases not matched to a gene: 8. The CDR3 sequence is 15 residues long. CDR3 sequence: CASSELAAYSYEQYF. The CDR3 region has the DNA TGTGCCAGCAGTGAGCTAGCGGCCTATTCCTACGAGCAGTACTTC. The complete variable domain, with remaining parts taken from reference TRBV28 and TRBJ2-7, reads DVKVTQSSRYLVKRTGEKVFLECVQDMDHENMFWYRQDPGLGLRLIYFSYDVKMKEKGDIPEGYSVSREKKERFSLILESASTNQTSMYLCASSELAAYSYEQYFGPGTRLTVT.

This sequence joins TRBV6-5 and TRBJ1-1; 9 nucleotides align to TRBD1. CDR1 is MNHEY and CDR2 is SVGAGI in the germline V gene. Unmatched junction bases numbered 6, after V lost 4 bases and J lost 3 bases. This CDR3 region has 15 residues. The CDR3 spells CASSFNRGLDTEAFF. The CDR3 bases are TGTGCCAGCAGTTTCAACAGGGGGCTGGACACTGAAGCTTTCTTT.

The chain joins TRBV4-2 to TRBJ2-1; 8 bases align to TRBD2. V dropped 2 bases and J dropped 2; count of bases not matched to a gene: 8. From germline, CDR1 is LGHNA and CDR2 YNFKEQ. The CDR3 totals 17 residues. CDR3 residues: CASSQNPGGGAYNEQFF. In DNA, the CDR3 is TGTGCCAGCAGCCAAAACCCGGGAGGGGGGGCCTACAATGAGCAGTTCTTC.

The genes are TRBV4-1 and TRBJ1-4; TRBD1 aligns across 8 bases. Germline V gene sequence: CDR1 MGHRA, CDR2 YSYEKL. The ends lost 1 base at V and 5 bases at J; junction bases unmatched: 9. The CDR3 length is 17 residues. The CDR3 protein is CASSQGVRQGLNEKLFF. CDR3 DNA sequence: TGCGCCAGCAGCCAAGGCGTCCGACAGGGGCTAAATGAAAAACTGTTTTTT.

The rearrangement uses TRBV18 and TRBJ2-1; 8 bases fit TRBD1. Looked up from germline, CDR1 is KGHSH and CDR2 is LQKENI. The length of the CDR3 is 15 residues. The junction had 12 bases not matched to a gene; V was cut back by 5 bases and J by 9 bases. CDR3 nucleotide sequence: TGTGCCAGCTCATTTACAGGGGGTGAGGCGGGTGAGCAGTTCTTC. This sequence encodes CASSFTGGEAGEQFF.

The chain is built from TRBV10-1 and TRBJ2-7; a possible D gene is TRBD1 (6 bases). CDR3 length: 13 amino acids. Trimming took off 3 bases at V and 1 base at J, with 7 bases between the two ends. Germline lookup yields CDR1 WNHNN and CDR2 SYGVQD (reference sequence). The CDR3 DNA is TGCGCCAGCAGTGACGGACAGTCCTACGAGCAGTACTTC. Protein sequence: CASSDGQSYEQYF.

The rearrangement links TRBV7-2 to TRBJ1-4; D gene uncertain. The V gene's germline CDR1 is SGHTA and CDR2 FQGNSA. V shed 4 bases and J shed 10 bases, with 10 bases lying between them. The CDR3 covers 12 residues. The DNA for the CDR3 is TGTGCCAGCAGCTCGAACCGGAGAAAACTGTTTTTT. It codes for CASSSNRRKLFF.

V and J are TRBV19 and TRBJ2-7; TRBD2 aligns across 9 bases. Germline V CDR1 and CDR2: LNHDA, SQIVND (reference sequence). The CDR3 is 14 residues long. The J segment lost 3 bases and the V segment lost 6 bases, leaving 6 bases of the junction unmatched. The CDR3 DNA reads TGTGCCAGTAGCCCTAGCGGGACCTACTACGAGCAGTACTTC. It translates to CASSPSGTYYEQYF.

This clone was recorded a few times. This chain's CDR3 is CASSLSGQIEAFF. In nucleotides, the CDR3 is TGCGCCAGCAGCTTGAGCGGCCAGATTGAAGCTTTCTTT. The J gene is TRBJ1-1, the V gene TRBV5-1, with D uncertain. This CDR3 has 13 amino acids. Looked up from germline, CDR1 is SGHRS and CDR2 is YFSETQ. Trimming stripped 1 base from V and 7 bases from J, with 11 bases between.

The chain uses TRBV7-9 and TRBJ2-3; TRBD1 matches at 7 bases. Germline V lookup: CDR1 SEHNR, CDR2 FQNEAQ (reference sequence). CDR3 length equals 16 residues. J lost 2 bases, V lost 4 bases, and 9 bases had no gene match. CDR3 in amino acids: CASSYEDRAYTDTQYF. The CDR3 region has the DNA TGTGCCAGCAGCTACGAAGACAGGGCCTACACAGATACGCAGTATTTT.

This clone occurred a few times. The V call is TRBV9, the J call TRBJ1-1; no clear D. This CDR3 has 14 residues. V was pared by 0 bases and J by 1 base, with 7 bases between. CDR1 and CDR2 from the germline V gene are SGDLS and YYNGEE. The CDR3 region has the DNA TGTGCCAGCAGCGTAGCCTGGGCGAACACTGAAGCTTTCTTT. As protein: CASSVAWANTEAFF.

The chain has TRBV6-1 and TRBJ2-1; D not resolved. V lost 5 bases and J 4 bases, leaving 3 bases between the germline ends. CDR3 length equals 11 residues. Looked up from germline, CDR1 is MNHNS and CDR2 is SASEGT. The CDR3 DNA sequence: TGTGCCAGCAGTTTATACAATGAGCAGTTCTTC. This sequence encodes CASSLYNEQFF.

This chain joins TRBV30 and TRBJ1-1; 9 bases match TRBD1. J lost 3 bases, V lost 7 bases, and 6 bases had no gene match. Germline CDR1 reads GTSNPN; CDR2 reads SVGIG (reference sequence). The CDR3 is made up of 13 amino acids. The DNA of the CDR3 is TGTGCCTCACAGGGGGCTTGGGACACTGAAGCTTTCTTT. Protein: CASQGAWDTEAFF.

The rearrangement joins TRBV9 to TRBJ2-1, with 10 bases that match TRBD1. This CDR3 has 16 amino acids. Germline CDR1 SGDLS, CDR2 YYNGEE. Trimming at V came to 6 bases and at J to 5 bases, leaving 11 bases not matched to a gene. CDR3 DNA sequence: TGTGCCAGCACCGTTGGAGGGACAGGGGCCAACAATGAGCAGTTCTTC. This translates into CASTVGGTGANNEQFF.

Notes on this clone: One junction end disagrees with the germline gene, perhaps due to a read error. The chain carries TRBV7-9 and TRBJ2-2; possibly TRBD2 for D (5 bases). In germline, CDR1 is SEHNR, CDR2 FQNEAQ (reference sequence). The CDR3 has 15 residues. As DNA, the CDR3 is TGTGCCAGCAGCTTAGTCCACGGGAACACCAGGGAGCTGTTTTTT. Translation: CASSLVHGNTRELFF. Full variable domain (outside the CDR3, taken from reference TRBV7-9 and TRBJ2-2): DTGVSQNPRHKITKRGQNVTFRCDPISEHNRLYWYRQTLGQGPEFLTYFQNEAQLEKSRLLSDRFSAERPKGSFSTLEIQRTEQGDSAMYLCASSLVHGNTRELFFGEGSRLTVL.

The chain recombines TRBV4-2 with TRBJ2-7; D may be TRBD2 (6 bases). From germline, CDR1 is LGHNA and CDR2 YNFKEQ. Trimming cost V 0 bases and J 4 bases, with 16 bases left between them. The CDR3 is 16 amino acids. CDR3 DNA sequence: TGTGCCAGCAGCCAAGATAGGGCTAGCGTAGCGTACGAGCAGTACTTC. Protein product: CASSQDRASVAYEQYF.

This clone was picked up many times. This chain uses TRBV9 with TRBJ2-5; 8 bases are shared with TRBD1. The CDR3 has 14 residues. V lost 4 bases, J lost 5 bases, and 7 bases stayed unmatched. From germline, CDR1 is SGDLS and CDR2 YYNGEE. This CDR3 is CASSPRTGTETQYF. The CDR3 region has the DNA TGTGCCAGCAGCCCCAGGACAGGGACTGAGACCCAGTACTTC.